This T cell receptor (beta chain) is from a study of post-analysis software for immune sequencing data. Each TCR beta cDNA library carried unique molecular identifiers. The T cell input of roughly 1 to 11 million gave roughly 500,000 cDNA molecules. TCRdb passed the PCR reads through MiXCR, listing each CDR3 protein once. This table has roughly 580,000 distinct CDR3 sequences, 44% appearing once. The CDR3 runs 17 residues. The V gene's germline CDR1 is MNHNS and CDR2 SASEGT. The V end lost 5 bases, the J end lost 7 bases, and 24 bases lay between the germline ends. The study, taken as a whole, reports: Comparison of patients with controls showed roughly five TRBV segments more frequent in patients, TRBV5-6, TRBV5-1 and TRBV20-1 among them.

As to this clonotype: Its antigen is not identified.

This receptor was identified in a girl aged 5-17 years with multiple sclerosis. Sequenced sample: blood. V and J are TRBV6-1 and TRBJ2-1; maybe TRBD2 (6 bases). The CDR3 loop is CASSRDLGEVLLNEQFF. CDR3 in DNA: TGTGCCAGCAGTCGGGACTTGGGGGAGGTCCTCCTTAATGAGCAGTTCTTC.